This entry is about one T cell receptor (beta chain). The clone's antigen remains unknown. Per-base quality was not reported, and no clone a single base away is much larger than it. The data belong to a study of T cell changes during pregnancy in multiple sclerosis (dated by TCRdb to the late 2010s). Regarding the research as a whole: The study looked at changes in the T cell repertoire across pregnancy in women with multiple sclerosis.

Library method: the immunoSEQ multiplex PCR assay. Not all clones reach the TCRdb copy of this immuneACCESS table, which keeps in-frame sequences only. Checked studies attribute under half of the gap to unresolved V genes and leave the rest unexplained. The sample table lists almost 50,000 clones, 90% to 95% of them with a count of one. The ten biggest clones cover roughly 0.98% of the sample. CDR1 SGHDT and CDR2 YYEEEE are derived from the germline V gene. The CDR3 covers 15 residues, taking in both the cysteine and the phenylalanine. CDR3 DNA only is kept here, 45 bases in frame from base 1. V and J are trimmed by 4 bases and 4 bases, and the gene matches miss 7 bases of the junction.

Material: peripheral blood, obtained after pregnancy. The rearrangement combines TRBV5-6 with TRBJ1-5; 8 bases in the middle match TRBD1. The TCR comes from a female donor with multiple sclerosis, enrolled in a pregnancy study. The CDR3 corresponds to CASSRRTGRNQPQHF. The DNA sequence is given as TGTGCCAGCAGCCGAAGGACAGGGAGAAATCAGCCCCAGCATTTT.